This TCR beta chain was recorded in a study of T-cell memory formation after mild COVID-19. Across the whole study: Largely, TCR clusters stayed within a single donor. Study-wide points: Cross-reactive memory seemingly joined, as some responding clones were found in pre-infection memory. Among clones contracting day 15 to 85, CD4/CD8 was balanced, whereas later expanders leaned CD4+.

TCRalpha and TCRbeta libraries used 5'RACE with constant-segment primers and UMIs. Using its own MiXCR run on the 5' RACE reads, TCRdb lists one record per CDR3 protein. Among 300,000 to 400,000 distinct CDR3 sequences listed, approximately 14% were seen once. For this clonotype: Its antigen is unidentified.

CDR1 is MNHEY and CDR2 is SMNVEV in the germline V gene (reference sequence). V lost 6 bases to trimming and J lost 0 bases, with 12 bases between them. This CDR3 is 14 amino acids long. Input material: PBMCs or a T cell subset sorted from them (not recorded which). The chain recombines TRBV27 with TRBJ2-7; D ambiguous. The source is a man between 18 and 29 years old who had mild COVID-19 (a few samples of this study predate the infection). Cell type and time point are not known. Here the CDR3 reads CASRGTIYSYEQYF. The CDR3 coding sequence is TGTGCCAGCAGGGGTACAATATACTCCTACGAGCAGTACTTC.